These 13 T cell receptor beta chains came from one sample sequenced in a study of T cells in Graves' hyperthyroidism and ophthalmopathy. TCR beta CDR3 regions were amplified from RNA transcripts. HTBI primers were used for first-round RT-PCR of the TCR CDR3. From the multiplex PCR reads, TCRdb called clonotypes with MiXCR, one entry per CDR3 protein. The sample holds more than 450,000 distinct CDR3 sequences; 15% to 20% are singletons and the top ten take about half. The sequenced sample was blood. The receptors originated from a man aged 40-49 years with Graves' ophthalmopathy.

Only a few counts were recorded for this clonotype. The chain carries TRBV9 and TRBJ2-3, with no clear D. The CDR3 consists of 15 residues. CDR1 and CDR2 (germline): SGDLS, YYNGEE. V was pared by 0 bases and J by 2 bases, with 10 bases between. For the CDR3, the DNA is TGTGCCAGCAGCGTAGAGGCGGCTATCACAGATACGCAGTATTTT. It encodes CASSVEAAITDTQYF.

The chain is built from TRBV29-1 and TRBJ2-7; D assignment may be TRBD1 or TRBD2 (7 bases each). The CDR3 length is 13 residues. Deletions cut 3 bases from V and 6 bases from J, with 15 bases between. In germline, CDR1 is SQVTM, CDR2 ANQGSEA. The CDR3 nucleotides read TGCAGCGTTGAGTGGCAGGGGGGGATCGAGCAGTACTTC. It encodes CSVEWQGGIEQYF.

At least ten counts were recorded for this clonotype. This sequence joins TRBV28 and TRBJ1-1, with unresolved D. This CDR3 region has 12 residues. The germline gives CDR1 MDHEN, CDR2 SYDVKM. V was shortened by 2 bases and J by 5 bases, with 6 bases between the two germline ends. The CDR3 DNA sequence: TGTGCCAGCAGTTTACTAAGAACTGAAGCTTTCTTT. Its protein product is CASSLLRTEAFF.

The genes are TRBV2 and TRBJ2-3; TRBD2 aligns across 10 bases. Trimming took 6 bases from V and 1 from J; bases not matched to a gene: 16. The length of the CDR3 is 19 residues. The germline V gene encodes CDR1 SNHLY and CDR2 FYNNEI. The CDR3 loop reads CASRGNILAGEPRTDTQYF. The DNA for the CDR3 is TGTGCCAGCAGGGGGAATATCCTAGCGGGGGAACCTCGCACAGATACGCAGTATTTT. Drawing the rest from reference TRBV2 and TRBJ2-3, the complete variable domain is EPEVTQTPSHQVTQMGQEVILRCVPISNHLYFYWYRQILGQKVEFLVSFYNNEISEKSEIFDDQFSVERPDGSNFTLKIRSTKLEDSAMYFCASRGNILAGEPRTDTQYFGPGTRLTVL.

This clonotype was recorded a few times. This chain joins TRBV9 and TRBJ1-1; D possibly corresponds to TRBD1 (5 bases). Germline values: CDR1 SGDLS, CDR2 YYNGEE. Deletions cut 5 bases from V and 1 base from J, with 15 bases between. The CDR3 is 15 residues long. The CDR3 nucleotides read TGTGCCAGCAGTAGGGGCTTGGGGGGGAACACTGAAGCTTTCTTT. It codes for CASSRGLGGNTEAFF.

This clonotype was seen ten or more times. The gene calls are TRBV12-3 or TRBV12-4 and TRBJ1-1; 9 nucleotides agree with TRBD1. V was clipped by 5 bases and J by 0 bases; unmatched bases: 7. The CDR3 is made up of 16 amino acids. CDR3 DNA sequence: TGTGCCAGCAGTACAGGGGGCAAGGGATTGAACACTGAAGCTTTCTTT. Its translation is CASSTGGKGLNTEAFF.

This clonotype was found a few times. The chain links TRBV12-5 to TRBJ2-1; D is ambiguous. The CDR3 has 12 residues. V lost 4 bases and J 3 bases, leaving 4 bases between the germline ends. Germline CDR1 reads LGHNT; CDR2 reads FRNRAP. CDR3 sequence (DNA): TGTGCTAGTGGTTCCTACTACAATGAGCAGTTCTTC. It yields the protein CASGSYYNEQFF.

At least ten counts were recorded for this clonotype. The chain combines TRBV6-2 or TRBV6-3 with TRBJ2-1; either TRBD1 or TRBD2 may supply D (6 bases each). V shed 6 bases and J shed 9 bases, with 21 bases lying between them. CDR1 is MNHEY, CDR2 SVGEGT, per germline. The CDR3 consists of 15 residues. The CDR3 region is CASRGAVGEAGEQFF. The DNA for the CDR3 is TGTGCCAGCAGGGGGGCTGTGGGGGAGGCTGGTGAGCAGTTCTTC.

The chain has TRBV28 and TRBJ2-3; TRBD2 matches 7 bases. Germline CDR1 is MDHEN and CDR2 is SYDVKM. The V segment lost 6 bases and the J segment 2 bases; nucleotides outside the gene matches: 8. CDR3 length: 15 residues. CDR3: CASSQLAETTDTQYF. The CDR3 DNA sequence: TGTGCCAGCAGCCAGCTAGCGGAGACCACAGATACGCAGTATTTT. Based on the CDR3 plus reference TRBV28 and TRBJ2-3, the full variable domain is DVKVTQSSRYLVKRTGEKVFLECVQDMDHENMFWYRQDPGLGLRLIYFSYDVKMKEKGDIPEGYSVSREKKERFSLILESASTNQTSMYLCASSQLAETTDTQYFGPGTRLTVL.

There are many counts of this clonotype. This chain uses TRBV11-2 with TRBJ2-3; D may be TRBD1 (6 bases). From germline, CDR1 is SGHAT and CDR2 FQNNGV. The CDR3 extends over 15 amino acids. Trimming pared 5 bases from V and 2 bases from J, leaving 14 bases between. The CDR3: CASSEQGRNTDTQYF. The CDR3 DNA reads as TGTGCCAGCAGCGAACAGGGACGGAACACAGATACGCAGTATTTT. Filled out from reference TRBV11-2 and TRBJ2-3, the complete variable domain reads EAGVAQSPRYKIIEKRQSVAFWCNPISGHATLYWYQQILGQGPKLLIQFQNNGVVDDSQLPKDRFSAERLKGVDSTLKIQPAKLEDSAVYLCASSEQGRNTDTQYFGPGTRLTVL.

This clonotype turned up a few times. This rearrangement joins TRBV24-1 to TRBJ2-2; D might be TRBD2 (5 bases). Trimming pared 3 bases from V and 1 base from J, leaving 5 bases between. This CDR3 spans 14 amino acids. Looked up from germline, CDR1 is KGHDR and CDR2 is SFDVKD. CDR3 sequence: CATSDGGNTGELFF. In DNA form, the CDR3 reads TGTGCCACCAGTGATGGAGGGAACACCGGGGAGCTGTTTTTT.

CDR3 loop: CASSSVNNEQFF. CDR3 bases: TGTGCCAGCAGCTCCGTCAACAATGAGCAGTTCTTC. The chain is built from TRBV7-6 and TRBJ2-1, with D unclear. CDR1 is SGHVS and CDR2 is FNYEAQ in the germline V gene. The CDR3 totals 12 residues. Trimming removed 4 bases at V and 5 bases at J, with 6 bases between.

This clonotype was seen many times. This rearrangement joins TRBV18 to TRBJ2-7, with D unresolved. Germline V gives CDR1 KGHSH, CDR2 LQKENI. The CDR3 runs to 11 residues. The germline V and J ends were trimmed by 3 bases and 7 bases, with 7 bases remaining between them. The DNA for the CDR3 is TGTGCCAGCTCACCGGACCTGGAGCAGTACTTC. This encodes CASSPDLEQYF.